This TCR beta chain is from a study of T-cell reconstitution after alpha-beta-depleted transplantation in children. TCRbeta library construction was performed incorporating unique molecular identifiers. TCRdb reanalysed the PCR reads using MiXCR and keeps one entry per CDR3 protein. The sample has approximately 420,000 distinct CDR3 sequences, under 13% seen once. This clonotype was seen more than once but under ten times. The J segment lost 3 bases and the V segment lost 6 bases, leaving 10 bases of the junction unmatched. The CDR3 length is 16 residues. Germline CDR1 reads MDHEN; CDR2 reads SYDVKM. The TCR sequence derives from a human donor who donated a stem cell graft to a child with acute myeloid leukemia. The chain has TRBV28 and TRBJ1-4; 7 nucleotides align to TRBD1. The sequenced sample was PBMCs from the stem cell graft donor, obtained from the stem cell graft. DNA for the CDR3: TGTGCCAGCAGCACCCCTCGACAGGGTCCTAATGAAAAACTGTTTTTT. Translation: CASSTPRQGPNEKLFF. The full variable domain, with the rest looked up from reference TRBV28 and TRBJ1-4, is DVKVTQSSRYLVKRTGEKVFLECVQDMDHENMFWYRQDPGLGLRLIYFSYDVKMKEKGDIPEGYSVSREKKERFSLILESASTNQTSMYLCASSTPRQGPNEKLFFGSGTQLSVL.